The rows below give T cell receptor beta chains drawn from one sample of a study of shared clonotypes between healthy human individuals. Produced via immunoSEQ multiplex PCR; TCRdb's table is partial and in-frame only. The sample holds about 2,100,000 clones, about 92% seen once. Sequenced sample: naive CD8+ T cells from PBMCs. The receptor set was obtained from a young man in good health. Some clones in this sample may be carry-over from other donors' samples. Each CDR3 is given with its conserved first and last residue. The D gene is left open where the match is weak. Where a row states a size, it is once, few, many or the class of an expanded clone; other rows omit it.

V	size	length	J	D	CDR3	DNA
TRBV25-1	.	13	TRBJ2-7	.	CASSKDRHNEQYF	TGTGCCAGCAGTAAAGACAGGCATAACGAGCAGTACTTC
TRBV27	.	13	TRBJ1-5	.	CASSLMGDQPQHF	TGTGCCAGCAGTCTCATGGGCGATCAGCCCCAGCATTTT
TRBV7-9	once	16	TRBJ2-2	TRBD2	CASSNLAGEHAGELFF	TGTGCCAGCAGCAACCTAGCGGGAGAACATGCCGGGGAGCTGTTTTTT
TRBV7-2	.	15	TRBJ1-5	TRBD1	CASSRQGAGNQPQHF	TGTGCCAGCAGCCGACAGGGGGCTGGCAATCAGCCCCAGCATTTT
TRBV7-3	once	16	TRBJ2-3	TRBD2	CASSPLGLAGTDTQYF	TGTGCCAGCAGCCCACTAGGACTAGCGGGCACAGATACGCAGTATTTT
TRBV13	.	15	TRBJ2-1	TRBD2	CASRGTSGAYNEQFF	TGTGCCAGCAGGGGGACTAGCGGGGCCTACAATGAGCAGTTCTTC
TRBV11-2	.	16	TRBJ2-5	TRBD2	CASSLIGSGSIETQYF	TGTGCCAGCAGCTTAATTGGTAGCGGGAGTATAGAGACCCAGTACTTC
TRBV5-6	.	14	TRBJ2-5	.	CASSFGGGQETQYF	TGTGCCAGCAGCTTTGGCGGTGGACAAGAGACCCAGTACTTC
TRBV28	.	19	TRBJ2-1	.	CASSFWRQGTRGTGEEQFF	TGTGCCAGCAGTTTCTGGAGACAGGGGACGCGGGGGACAGGAGAAGAGCAGTTCTTC
TRBV5-1	.	14	TRBJ2-7	.	CASSLEGLPYEQYF	TGCGCCAGCAGCTTGGAAGGGCTTCCCTACGAGCAGTACTTC
TRBV9	.	17	TRBJ2-3	.	CASSVEVRHSGPDTQYF	TGTGCCAGCAGCGTAGAGGTCAGACATTCGGGCCCAGATACGCAGTATTTT
TRBV6-5	once	15	TRBJ2-1	TRBD2	CASSYVLAKNNEQFF	TGTGCCAGCAGTTACGTACTAGCGAAAAACAATGAGCAGTTCTTC
TRBV6-1	.	14	TRBJ2-7	.	CASSVRDGAYEQYF	TGTGCCAGCAGTGTCCGGGACGGTGCCTACGAGCAGTACTTC
TRBV19	once	15	TRBJ1-5	TRBD1	CASSFGTGGWQPQHF	TGTGCCAGTAGTTTCGGGACAGGGGGCTGGCAGCCCCAGCATTTT
TRBV27	once	17	TRBJ2-2	.	CASSLPTTLGNTGELFF	TGTGCCAGCAGTTTACCCACTACCCTGGGGAACACCGGGGAGCTGTTTTTT
TRBV4-1	.	17	TRBJ2-3	TRBD2	CASSQVLVREGTDTQYF	TGCGCCAGCAGCCAAGTGCTTGTGCGGGAGGGAACAGATACGCAGTATTTT
TRBV6-5	.	13	TRBJ2-5	.	CASRWGEAGTQYF	TGTGCCAGCCGGTGGGGCGAAGCGGGGACCCAGTACTTC
TRBV27	.	11	TRBJ2-7	.	CASTGAYEQYF	TGTGCCAGCACGGGGGCCTACGAGCAGTACTTC
TRBV25-1	.	15	TRBJ2-7	TRBD1	CASSEPGQGTYEQYF	TGTGCCAGCTCCGAACCGGGACAGGGTACCTACGAGCAGTACTTC
TRBV27	.	15	TRBJ2-7	.	CASSSQGGGSYEQYF	TGTGCCAGCAGTTCCCAGGGTGGGGGATCCTACGAGCAGTACTTC
TRBV11-2	.	14	TRBJ1-4	.	CASSPLGLREKLFF	TGTGCCAGCAGCCCTCTGGGACTAAGAGAAAAACTGTTTTTT
TRBV27	.	16	TRBJ2-7	TRBD2	CASSPHAGLPNYEQYF	TGTGCCAGCAGTCCCCACGCGGGACTACCTAACTACGAGCAGTACTTC
TRBV6-1	.	14	TRBJ2-2	.	CASTQGLNTGELFF	TGTGCCAGCACACAGGGATTGAACACCGGGGAGCTGTTTTTT
TRBV19	.	13	TRBJ2-7	.	CASSSGVGDEQYF	TGTGCCAGTAGTAGTGGGGTTGGTGACGAGCAGTACTTC
TRBV10-2	.	12	TRBJ2-7	TRBD1	CASSTGAYEQYF	TGCGCCAGCAGTACAGGGGCCTACGAGCAGTACTTC
TRBV6-1	.	13	TRBJ1-3	.	CASSDRSGNTIYF	TGTGCCAGCAGTGACCGCTCTGGAAACACCATATATTTT
TRBV30	.	15	TRBJ1-4	.	CAWSRDRRANEKLFF	TGTGCCTGGAGTCGCGACAGGCGGGCTAATGAAAAACTGTTTTTT
TRBV10-3	.	14	TRBJ1-3	.	CAIRDGSSGNTIYF	TGTGCCATCAGAGACGGTTCCTCTGGAAACACCATATATTTT
TRBV11-1	.	15	TRBJ2-7	.	CASSRSRGSSYEQYF	TGTGCCAGCAGTCGTAGTAGGGGGTCTTCCTACGAGCAGTACTTC
TRBV5-8	.	15	TRBJ1-5	.	CASSYLVGENQPQHF	TGTGCCAGCAGTTACTTGGTCGGGGAAAATCAGCCCCAGCATTTT
TRBV21-1	.	19	TRBJ1-4	.	CASSKARTAQIPTNEKLFF	TGTGCCAGCAGCAAAGCCCGGACTGCCCAGATTCCAACTAATGAAAAACTGTTTTTT
TRBV30	.	14	TRBJ2-7	TRBD2	CAWRSPGLVYEQYF	TGTGCCTGGAGGTCCCCGGGACTAGTCTACGAGCAGTACTTC
TRBV13	.	15	TRBJ2-7	TRBD2	CASSFPGLAGGEQYF	TGTGCCAGCAGCTTCCCGGGACTAGCGGGAGGCGAGCAGTACTTC
TRBV7-3	.	18	TRBJ2-3	TRBD2	CASSKSTGTSGISDTQYF	TGTGCCAGCAGCAAATCTACCGGGACTAGCGGAATTTCAGATACGCAGTATTTT
TRBV5-1	.	15	TRBJ2-1	TRBD2	CASSLGLAGVNEQFF	TGCGCCAGCAGCTTGGGACTAGCGGGAGTCAATGAGCAGTTCTTC
TRBV19	.	17	TRBJ1-1	.	CASSTRDSVAGRTEAFF	TGTGCCAGTAGTACCAGAGACTCGGTGGCAGGGAGGACTGAAGCTTTCTTT
TRBV4-3	.	17	TRBJ2-2	TRBD2	CASSQDLREGLGGELFF	TGCGCCAGCAGCCAAGATCTACGGGAGGGCCTTGGCGGGGAGCTGTTTTTT
TRBV9	.	15	TRBJ2-5	TRBD2	CASSVANGLAGTQYF	TGTGCCAGCAGCGTAGCTAATGGGCTAGCGGGGACCCAGTACTTC
TRBV4-3	.	15	TRBJ1-1	.	CASSQDRWDGTEAFF	TGCGCCAGCAGCCAAGATAGGTGGGACGGCACTGAAGCTTTCTTT
TRBV6-1	.	14	TRBJ2-7	TRBD1	CAIRLDRLGYEQYF	TGTGCCATTCGACTGGACAGGCTGGGCTACGAGCAGTACTTC
TRBV25-1	.	15	TRBJ2-7	TRBD2	CASSRGLAYSYEQYF	TGTGCCAGCAGCAGAGGACTAGCGTACTCCTACGAGCAGTACTTC
TRBV10-1	.	14	TRBJ2-7	TRBD2	CASSGSSGSYEQYF	TGCGCCAGCAGTGGTTCTAGCGGGAGCTACGAGCAGTACTTC